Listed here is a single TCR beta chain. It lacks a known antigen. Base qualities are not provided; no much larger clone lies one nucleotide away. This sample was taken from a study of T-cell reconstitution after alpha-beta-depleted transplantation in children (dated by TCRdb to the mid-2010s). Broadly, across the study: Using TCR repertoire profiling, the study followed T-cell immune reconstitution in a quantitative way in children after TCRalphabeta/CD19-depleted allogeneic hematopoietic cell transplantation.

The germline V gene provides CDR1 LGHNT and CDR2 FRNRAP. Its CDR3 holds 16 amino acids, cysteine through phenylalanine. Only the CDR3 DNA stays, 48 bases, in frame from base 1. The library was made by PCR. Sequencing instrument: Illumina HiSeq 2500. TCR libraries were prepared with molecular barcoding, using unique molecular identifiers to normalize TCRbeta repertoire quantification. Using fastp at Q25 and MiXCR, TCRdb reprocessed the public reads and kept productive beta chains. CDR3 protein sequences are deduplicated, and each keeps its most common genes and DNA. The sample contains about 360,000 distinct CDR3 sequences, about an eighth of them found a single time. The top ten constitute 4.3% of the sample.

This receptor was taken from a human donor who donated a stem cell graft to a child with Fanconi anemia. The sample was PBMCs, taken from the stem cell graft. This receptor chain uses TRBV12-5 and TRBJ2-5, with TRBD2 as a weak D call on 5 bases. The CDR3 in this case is CATSQGSPAGGETQYF. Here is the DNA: TGTGCCACCTCCCAAGGCTCCCCGGCCGGCGGGGAGACCCAGTACTTC.